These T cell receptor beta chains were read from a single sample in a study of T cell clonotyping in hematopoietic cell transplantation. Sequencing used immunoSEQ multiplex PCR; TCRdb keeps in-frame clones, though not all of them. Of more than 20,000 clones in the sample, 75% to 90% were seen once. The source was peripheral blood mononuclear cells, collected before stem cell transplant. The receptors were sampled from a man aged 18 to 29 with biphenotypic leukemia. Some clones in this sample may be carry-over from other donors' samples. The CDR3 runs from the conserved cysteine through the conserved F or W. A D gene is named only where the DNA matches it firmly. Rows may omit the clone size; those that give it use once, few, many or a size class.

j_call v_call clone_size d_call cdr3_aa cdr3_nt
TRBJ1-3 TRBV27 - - CASTGAQAGNTIYF TGTGCCAGCACAGGGGCGCAGGCTGGAAACACCATATATTTT
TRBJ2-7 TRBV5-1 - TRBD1 CASSGGQGAEQYF TGCGCCAGCAGCGGTGGACAGGGCGCCGAGCAGTACTTC
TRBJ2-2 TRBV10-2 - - CASSARTLNTGELFF TGCGCCAGCAGTGCCCGAACCCTAAACACCGGGGAGCTGTTTTTT
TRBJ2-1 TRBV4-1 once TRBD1 CASSQLDRSGFDEQFF TGCGCCAGCAGCCAACTGGACAGGTCAGGTTTCGATGAGCAGTTCTTC
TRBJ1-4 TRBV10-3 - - CAISEGGAANEKLFF TGTGCCATCAGTGAAGGGGGGGCGGCTAATGAAAAACTGTTTTTT
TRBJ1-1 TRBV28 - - CASSLWGVMNTEAFF TGTGCCAGCAGTTTATGGGGGGTAATGAACACTGAAGCTTTCTTT
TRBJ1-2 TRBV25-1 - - CASSEQGYGYTF TGTGCCAGCAGTGAACAGGGTTATGGCTACACCTTC
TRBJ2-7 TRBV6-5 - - CASSPFSGSYEQYF TGTGCCAGCAGTCCCTTTAGCGGCTCCTACGAGCAGTACTTC
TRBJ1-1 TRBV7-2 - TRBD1 CASSSGTGARAFF TGTGCCAGCAGCTCCGGGACAGGGGCGCGGGCTTTCTTT
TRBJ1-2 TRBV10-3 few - CAISESSGYTF TGTGCCATCAGTGAGTCCTCCGGCTACACCTTC
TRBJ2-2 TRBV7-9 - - CASSLSGSTTGELFF TGTGCCAGCAGCCTCTCGGGCAGCACCACCGGGGAGCTGTTTTTT
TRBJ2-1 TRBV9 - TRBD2 CASSVVGSGVNEQFF TGTGCCAGCAGCGTAGTCGGTAGCGGGGTCAATGAGCAGTTCTTC
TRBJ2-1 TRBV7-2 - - CASGLGNEQFF TGTGCCAGCGGCCTGGGGAATGAGCAGTTCTTC
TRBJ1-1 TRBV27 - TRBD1 CASSWGQGSRNTEAFF TGTGCCAGCAGTTGGGGACAGGGCTCCCGGAACACTGAAGCTTTCTTT
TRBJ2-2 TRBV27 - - CASRTVNTGELFF TGTGCCAGCCGGACAGTGAACACCGGGGAGCTGTTTTTT
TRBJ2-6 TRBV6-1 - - CASSGRSSGANVLTF TGTGCCAGCAGTGGGCGGAGCTCTGGGGCCAACGTCCTGACTTTC
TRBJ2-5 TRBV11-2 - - CASSLAHQETQYF TGTGCCAGCAGCTTAGCCCACCAAGAGACCCAGTACTTC
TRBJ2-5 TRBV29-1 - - CSVVTRVLAGETQYF TGCAGCGTTGTAACCCGGGTATTAGCTGGTGAGACCCAGTACTTC
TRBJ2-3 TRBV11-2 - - CASSLGGRMVLDTQYF TGTGCCAGCAGCCTTGGGGGCAGGATGGTTCTAGATACGCAGTATTTT
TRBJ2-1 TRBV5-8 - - CASSQQGVAGHNEQFF TGTGCCAGCAGTCAACAGGGGGTAGCGGGCCACAATGAGCAGTTCTTC
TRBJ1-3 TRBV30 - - CAWRSSSGNTIYF TGTGCCTGGAGAAGCAGCTCTGGAAACACCATATATTTT
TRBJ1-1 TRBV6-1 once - CASSEFGDTEAFF TGTGCCAGCAGTGAGTTTGGGGATACTGAAGCTTTCTTT
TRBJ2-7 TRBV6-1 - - CASSWTAYEQYF TGTGCCAGCAGTTGGACAGCCTACGAGCAGTACTTC
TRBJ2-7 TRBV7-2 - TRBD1 CASSDRDRGLYEQYF TGTGCCAGCAGCGACCGGGACAGGGGACTCTACGAGCAGTACTTC
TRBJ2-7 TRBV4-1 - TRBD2 CASSPLAGGSYEQYF TGCGCCAGCAGCCCCCTAGCGGGAGGCTCCTACGAGCAGTACTTC
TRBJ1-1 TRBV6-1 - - CASRGGYTEAFF TGTGCCAGCCGGGGAGGGTACACTGAAGCTTTCTTT
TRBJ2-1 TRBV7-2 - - CASNPRVLASYNEQFF TGTGCCAGCAACCCTAGGGTACTAGCTTCCTACAATGAGCAGTTCTTC
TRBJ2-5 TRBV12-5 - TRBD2 CASGLSPLAGVQETQYF TGTGCTAGTGGTTTGTCCCCGCTAGCGGGGGTCCAAGAGACCCAGTACTTC
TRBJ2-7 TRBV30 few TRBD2 CAWSGSGSTVYEQYF TGTGCCTGGAGCGGTAGCGGGAGTACCGTCTACGAGCAGTACTTC
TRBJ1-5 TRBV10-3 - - CAISERGQPQHF TGTGCCATCAGTGAACGGGGTCAGCCCCAGCATTTT
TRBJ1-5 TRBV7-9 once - CASSLALSQGGQPQHF TGTGCCAGCAGCTTAGCTTTGTCACAGGGAGGTCAGCCCCAGCATTTT
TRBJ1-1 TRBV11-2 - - CASRNRDTLPEAFF TGTGCCAGCAGGAACCGGGACACACTTCCTGAAGCTTTCTTT
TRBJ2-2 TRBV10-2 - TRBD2 CAALGGGVNTGELFF TGCGCAGCCCTGGGTGGGGGGGTGAACACCGGGGAGCTGTTTTTT
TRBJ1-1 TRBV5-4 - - CASSFREANTEAFF TGTGCCAGCAGCTTCCGTGAGGCGAACACTGAAGCTTTCTTT
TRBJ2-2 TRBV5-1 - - CASSFRRVGAGELFF TGCGCCAGCAGCTTCCGCAGGGTCGGGGCCGGGGAGCTGTTTTTT
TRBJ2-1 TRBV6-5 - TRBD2 CASSSSGRGYNEQFF TGTGCCAGCAGTTCTAGCGGGAGGGGTTACAATGAGCAGTTCTTC